These T cell receptor beta chains were read from a single sample in a study of control samples from healthy donors and cancer patients. Sequenced by immunoSEQ multiplex PCR; TCRdb stores in-frame clones only, minus some. The sample shows around 150,000 clones, over 85% of them seen only once. Sequencing used blood. The receptors come from a young man in good health. CDR3s include the opening cysteine and the closing phenylalanine or tryptophan. A D gene is named only where the DNA matches it firmly. Only part of the rows carry a size: once, few, many, or a class if the clone is expanded.

abundance	len	d_gene	v_gene	j_gene	CDR3nt	CDR3aa
-	15	-	TRBV21-1	TRBJ1-1	TGTGCCAGCAGCAAAGTACAGCTTGAAAACACTGAAGCTTTCTTT	CASSKVQLENTEAFF
-	14	-	TRBV7-2	TRBJ2-7	TGTGCCAGCAGTCCAGGACCACGGGCCTACGAGCAGTACTTC	CASSPGPRAYEQYF
-	13	-	TRBV3-1/TRBV3-2	TRBJ1-1	TGTGCCAGCAGCCCCCGACGGCCTAGTGAAGCTTTCTTT	CASSPRRPSEAFF
-	13	-	TRBV11-2	TRBJ1-3	TGTGCCAGCAGCCTACCGGCTGGAAACACCATATATTTT	CASSLPAGNTIYF
-	17	-	TRBV7-9	TRBJ1-1	TGTGCCAGCAGCTCATCAATGGGGGGCGGCCTGAACACTGAAGCTTTCTTT	CASSSSMGGGLNTEAFF
-	19	TRBD1	TRBV6-4	TRBJ1-1	TGTGCCAGCAGGGAGAACCGGGACAGGGGCCAACTTATGAACACTGAAGCTTTCTTT	CASRENRDRGQLMNTEAFF
-	15	TRBD1	TRBV5-1	TRBJ1-4	TGCGCCAGCAGCTCCCGAGGGGGCAGTAATGAAAAACTGTTTTTT	CASSSRGGSNEKLFF
-	14	-	TRBV7-9	TRBJ1-4	TGTGCCAGCAGCTTGGGAGGGGCGGCTGAAAAACTGTTTTTT	CASSLGGAAEKLFF
-	13	-	TRBV6-6	TRBJ2-5	TGTGCCAGCACCATCCGGGAGCAAGAGACCCAGTACTTC	CASTIREQETQYF
-	15	TRBD2	TRBV7-3	TRBJ2-1	TGTGCCAGCAGCCAAACTAGCGGGAAGGTGGGTGAGCAGTTCTTC	CASSQTSGKVGEQFF
-	15	TRBD2	TRBV6-5	TRBJ2-7	TGTGCCAGCAGCCGAGCGGGGGATACCTACTACGAGCAGTACTTC	CASSRAGDTYYEQYF
-	14	-	TRBV5-1	TRBJ2-5	TGCGCCAGCAGCTTGGGACAGGCCCCAGAGACCCAGTACTTC	CASSLGQAPETQYF
-	13	-	TRBV11-3	TRBJ2-7	TGTGCCAGCAGCCCCAACGGGGTCCACGAGCAGTACTTC	CASSPNGVHEQYF
once	12	-	TRBV2	TRBJ1-3	TGTGCCAGCAGTACCCTAGGAAACACCATATATTTT	CASSTLGNTIYF
-	17	TRBD2	TRBV9	TRBJ2-1	TGTGCCAGCAGCGTAGGACTAGCGGGGCAAGCATACAATGAGCAGTTCTTC	CASSVGLAGQAYNEQFF
once	13	-	TRBV9	TRBJ2-7	TGTGCCAGCAGCCCTCAGCTCTCCTACGAGCAGTACTTC	CASSPQLSYEQYF
-	15	TRBD1	TRBV19	TRBJ1-1	TGTGCCAGTAGTAAGGGACAGGAGAGACACACTGAAGCTTTCTTT	CASSKGQERHTEAFF
-	16	TRBD2	TRBV2	TRBJ2-1	TGTGCCAGCAGTCATAGCGGGGAGAGCTCCTACAATGAGCAGTTCTTC	CASSHSGESSYNEQFF
-	17	TRBD2	TRBV5-1	TRBJ2-5	TGCGCCAGCAGCTTGGGTCCCCTACTAGCGGGGTCAGAGACCCAGTACTTC	CASSLGPLLAGSETQYF
-	15	TRBD2	TRBV11-2	TRBJ2-5	TGTGCCAGCAGCTCCCAGCGGGAGGTTCAAGAGACCCAGTACTTC	CASSSQREVQETQYF
-	14	-	TRBV28	TRBJ2-7	TGTGCCAGCAGCCCATCAGCAGGGAGACTCGAGCAGTACTTC	CASSPSAGRLEQYF
-	13	-	TRBV5-6	TRBJ2-7	TGTGCCAGCAGCTTCTCGTCTACCTACGAGCAGTACTTC	CASSFSSTYEQYF
-	15	-	TRBV4-2	TRBJ2-7	TGTGCCAGCTCCACCGTGGGCAGGGACCCCGTCGAGCAGTACTTC	CASSTVGRDPVEQYF
-	15	-	TRBV5-1	TRBJ1-6	TGCGCCAGCAGCGCCGGGACCGCGGGTAATTCACCCCTCCACTTT	CASSAGTAGNSPLHF
-	16	-	TRBV28	TRBJ2-1	TGTGCCAGCGGAGTCGAGAGCTTCTACGGCTACAATGAGCAGTTCTTC	CASGVESFYGYNEQFF
-	11	-	TRBV5-5	TRBJ2-3	TGTGCCAGCAGCCCCACAGATACGCAGTATTTT	CASSPTDTQYF
-	14	-	TRBV2	TRBJ1-2	TGTGCCAGCAGCCGAGAGAAAACGAACTATGGCTACACCTTC	CASSREKTNYGYTF
-	15	-	TRBV28	TRBJ1-5	TGTGCCAGCACCTCGACAGGAAGGGACAATCAGCCCCAGCATTTT	CASTSTGRDNQPQHF
-	14	-	TRBV3-1/TRBV3-2	TRBJ1-6	TGTGCCAGCAGCCCACTCGGGGATCATTCACCCCTCCACTTT	CASSPLGDHSPLHF
-	17	-	TRBV14	TRBJ1-6	TGTGCCAGCAGCCAAGGGACGGAGAGCTCCTATAATTCACCCCTCCACTTT	CASSQGTESSYNSPLHF
-	14	-	TRBV11-2	TRBJ2-3	TGTGCCAGCAGCTCCCTCGGAAGGCCGGATACGCAGTATTTT	CASSSLGRPDTQYF
-	17	TRBD1	TRBV5-1	TRBJ1-2	TGCGCCAGCAACTTTTTGCCGAGTACAGGGGGCGATTATGGCTACACCTTC	CASNFLPSTGGDYGYTF
-	15	TRBD1	TRBV9	TRBJ2-5	TGTGCCAGCAGCGTAGGGACAGGGGGCCAAGAGACCCAGTACTTC	CASSVGTGGQETQYF
-	16	TRBD2	TRBV27	TRBJ2-3	TGTGCCAGCAGTGTCCAGCGGGAGGGAATCACAGATACGCAGTATTTT	CASSVQREGITDTQYF
-	14	-	TRBV7-9	TRBJ1-2	TGTGCCAGCAGCTCGCAACAGGGAACCTATGGCTACACCTTC	CASSSQQGTYGYTF
-	15	-	TRBV7-9	TRBJ2-1	TGTGCCAGCAGCTTAGTGGTGGGGCCCTACAATGAGCAGTTCTTC	CASSLVVGPYNEQFF
-	11	-	TRBV20-1	TRBJ1-1	TGCAGTGCTAGGGTTGGGGAGTTAGCTTTCTTT	CSARVGELAFF
-	13	-	TRBV20-1	TRBJ1-2	TGCAGTGCTAGTTCAGGGTTCCCTGACGGCTACACCTTC	CSASSGFPDGYTF
-	15	-	TRBV4-1	TRBJ2-1	TGCGCCAGCAGCCAAGAAGGAGACAGTTACAATGAGCAGTTCTTC	CASSQEGDSYNEQFF
-	16	-	TRBV15	TRBJ1-5	TGTGCCACCAGCAGCGGGGCAGGGTCTAGCAATCAGCCCCAGCATTTT	CATSSGAGSSNQPQHF
-	11	-	TRBV6-5	TRBJ2-2	TGTGCCAGCAGTTTCGCCGGGGAGCTGTTTTTT	CASSFAGELFF